The 2 T cell receptor beta chains below all came from one sample that was sequenced in a study of long-term antiretroviral therapy in people with HIV (dated 2022 in TCRdb). The immunoSEQ hsTCRB v3.0 assay was used at survey level resolution to sequence the TRB variable region. What TCRdb holds here is the immuneACCESS table cut down to in-frame rearrangements. Part of the clones is not present; checked against another copy, under half of the missing clones reflect an unresolved V gene, and the others are unexplained. A total of tens of thousands of clones appear in this sample, 70% to 90% of them only once. Of the sample, around 4.2% is held by the ten largest clones. The sample was unsorted PBMCs, taken just before starting antiretroviral therapy. The source of these receptors is a woman younger than 30 with HIV.

The V call is TRBV28, the J call TRBJ2-5, with 8 bases aligning to TRBD2. The CDR3 has 14 amino acids. V shed 4 bases, J shed 3 bases, and the junction held 4 bases outside the gene matches. Germline CDR1 is MDHEN and CDR2 is SYDVKM. In nucleotides, the CDR3 is TGTGCCAGCAGTTCCCTAGCGGGTGAAGAGACCCAGTACTTC. It codes for CASSSLAGEETQYF.

V is TRBV7-3 and J is TRBJ2-3, with a possible D match to TRBD1 (5 bases). The CDR3 consists of 15 residues. Germline V gene sequence: CDR1 SGHTA, CDR2 FQGTGA. Trimming shortened V by 4 bases and J by 2 bases, and 13 bases separated the two germline ends. The CDR3 is CASSSHQGSTDTQYF. For the CDR3, the DNA is TGTGCCAGCAGCTCCCATCAGGGATCCACAGATACGCAGTATTTT. Based on the CDR3 plus reference TRBV7-3 and TRBJ2-3, the full variable domain is GAGVSQTPSNKVTEKGKYVELRCDPISGHTALYWYRQSLGQGPEFLIYFQGTGAADDSGLPNDRFFAVRPEGSVSTLKIQRTERGDSAVYLCASSSHQGSTDTQYFGPGTRLTVL.